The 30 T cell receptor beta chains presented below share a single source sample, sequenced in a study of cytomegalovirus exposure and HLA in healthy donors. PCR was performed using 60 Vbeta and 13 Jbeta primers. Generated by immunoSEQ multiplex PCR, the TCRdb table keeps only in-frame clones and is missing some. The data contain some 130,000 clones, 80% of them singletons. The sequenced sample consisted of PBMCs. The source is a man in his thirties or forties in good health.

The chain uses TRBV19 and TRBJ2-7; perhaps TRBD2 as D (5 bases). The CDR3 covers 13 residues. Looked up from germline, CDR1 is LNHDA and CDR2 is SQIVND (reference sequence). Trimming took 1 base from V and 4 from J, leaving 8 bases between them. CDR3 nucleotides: TGTGCCAGTAGTATAGGCCCGGGGTACGAGCAGTACTTC. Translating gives CASSIGPGYEQYF.

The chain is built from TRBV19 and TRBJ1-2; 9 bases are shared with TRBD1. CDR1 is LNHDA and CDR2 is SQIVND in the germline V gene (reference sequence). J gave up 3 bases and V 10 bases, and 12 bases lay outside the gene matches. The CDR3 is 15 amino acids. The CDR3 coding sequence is TGTGCCACCCGGGAGGGACAGGGTGCTTACTATGGCTACACCTTC. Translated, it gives CATREGQGAYYGYTF.

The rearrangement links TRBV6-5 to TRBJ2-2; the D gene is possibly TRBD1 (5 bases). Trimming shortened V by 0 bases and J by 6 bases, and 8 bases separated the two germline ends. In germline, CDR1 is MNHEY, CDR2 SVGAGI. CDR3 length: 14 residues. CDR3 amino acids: CASSYSTVSGELFF. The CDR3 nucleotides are TGTGCCAGCAGTTACTCGACAGTCTCCGGGGAGCTGTTTTTT.

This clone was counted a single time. The CDR3 nucleotides read TGTGCCAGCACCTATGGCGGGAGTGCGACAGATACGCAGTATTTT. Its protein product is CASTYGGSATDTQYF. The V and J genes are TRBV9 and TRBJ2-3, with TRBD2 matching 7 bases. CDR3 length: 15 residues. Germline assignment: CDR1 SGDLS and CDR2 YYNGEE. Trimming cost V 6 bases and J 3 bases; bases outside gene matches: 10.

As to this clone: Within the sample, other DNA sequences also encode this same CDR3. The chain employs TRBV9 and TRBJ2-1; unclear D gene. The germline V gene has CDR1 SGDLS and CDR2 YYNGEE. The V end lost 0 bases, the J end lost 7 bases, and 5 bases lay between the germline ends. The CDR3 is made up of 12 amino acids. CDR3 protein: CASSVGSNEQFF. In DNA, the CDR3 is TGTGCCAGCAGCGTAGGTAGTAATGAGCAGTTCTTC.

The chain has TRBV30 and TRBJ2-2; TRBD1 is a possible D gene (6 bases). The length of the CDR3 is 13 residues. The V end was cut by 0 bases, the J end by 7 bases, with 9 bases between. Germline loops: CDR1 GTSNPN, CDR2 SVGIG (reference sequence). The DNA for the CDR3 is TGTGCCTGGAGTGTGGGGGCGGGCGGGGAGCTGTTTTTT. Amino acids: CAWSVGAGGELFF.

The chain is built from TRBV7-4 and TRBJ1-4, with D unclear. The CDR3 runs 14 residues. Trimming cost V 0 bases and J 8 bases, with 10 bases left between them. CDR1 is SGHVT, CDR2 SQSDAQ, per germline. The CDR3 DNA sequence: TGTGCCAGCAGCTTAGCCCCCCCCGTGGAAAAACTGTTTTTT. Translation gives CASSLAPPVEKLFF.

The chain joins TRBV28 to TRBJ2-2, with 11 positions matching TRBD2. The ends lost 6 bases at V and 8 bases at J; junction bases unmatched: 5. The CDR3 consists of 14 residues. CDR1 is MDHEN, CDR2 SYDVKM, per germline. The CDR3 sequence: CASRASGRRGELFF. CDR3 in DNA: TGTGCCAGCAGGGCTAGCGGGAGGCGGGGGGAGCTGTTTTTT.

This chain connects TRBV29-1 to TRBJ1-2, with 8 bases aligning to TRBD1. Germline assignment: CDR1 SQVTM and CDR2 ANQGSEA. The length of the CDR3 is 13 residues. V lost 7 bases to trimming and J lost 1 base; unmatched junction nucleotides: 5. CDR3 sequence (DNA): TGCAGCGCTGAGACAGGGGATAACTATGGCTACACCTTC. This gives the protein CSAETGDNYGYTF.

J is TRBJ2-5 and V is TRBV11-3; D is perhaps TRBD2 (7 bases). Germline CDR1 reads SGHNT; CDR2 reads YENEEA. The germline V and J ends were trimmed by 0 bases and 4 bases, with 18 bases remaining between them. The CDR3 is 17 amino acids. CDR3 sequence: CASSLDSKVAGAETQYF. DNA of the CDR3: TGTGCCAGCAGCTTAGATAGCAAGGTGGCGGGGGCAGAGACCCAGTACTTC.

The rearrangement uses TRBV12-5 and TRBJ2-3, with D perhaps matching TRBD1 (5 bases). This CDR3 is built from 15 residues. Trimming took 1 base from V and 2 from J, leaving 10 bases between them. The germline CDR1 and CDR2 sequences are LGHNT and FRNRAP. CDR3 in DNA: TGTGCTAGTGGTTTGGGTCGAGGACACACAGATACGCAGTATTTT. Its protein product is CASGLGRGHTDTQYF.

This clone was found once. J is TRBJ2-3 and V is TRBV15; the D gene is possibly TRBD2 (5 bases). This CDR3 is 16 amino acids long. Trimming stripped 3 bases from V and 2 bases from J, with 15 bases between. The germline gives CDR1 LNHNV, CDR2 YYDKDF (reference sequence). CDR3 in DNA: TGTGCCACCAGCAGTAGGACTCTTGAATTCACAGATACGCAGTATTTT. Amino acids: CATSSRTLEFTDTQYF.

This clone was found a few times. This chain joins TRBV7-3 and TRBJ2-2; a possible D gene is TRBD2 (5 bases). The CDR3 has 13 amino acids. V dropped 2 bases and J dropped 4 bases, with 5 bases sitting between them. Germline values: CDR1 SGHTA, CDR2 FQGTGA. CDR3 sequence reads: CASSLAGTGELFF. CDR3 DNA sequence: TGTGCCAGCAGCTTAGCGGGCACCGGGGAGCTGTTTTTT.

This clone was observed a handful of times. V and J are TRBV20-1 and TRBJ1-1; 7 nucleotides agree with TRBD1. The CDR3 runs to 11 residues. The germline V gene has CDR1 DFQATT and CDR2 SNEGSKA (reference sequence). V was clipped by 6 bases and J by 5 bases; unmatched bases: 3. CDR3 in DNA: TGCAGTGCCCCCAGGGGGACTGAAGCTTTCTTT. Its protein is CSAPRGTEAFF.

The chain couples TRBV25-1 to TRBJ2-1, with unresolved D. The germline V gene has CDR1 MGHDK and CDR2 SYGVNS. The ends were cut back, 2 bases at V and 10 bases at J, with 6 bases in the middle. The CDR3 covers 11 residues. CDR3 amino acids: CASSEGEEQFF. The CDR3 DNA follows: TGTGCCAGCAGTGAAGGAGAGGAGCAGTTCTTC.

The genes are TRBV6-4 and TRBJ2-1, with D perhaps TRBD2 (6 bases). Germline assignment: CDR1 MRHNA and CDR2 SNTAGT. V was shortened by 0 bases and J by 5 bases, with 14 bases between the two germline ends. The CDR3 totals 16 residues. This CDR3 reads CASSDSGSSDNNEQFF. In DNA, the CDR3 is TGTGCCAGCAGTGACTCCGGGTCTAGCGACAACAATGAGCAGTTCTTC.

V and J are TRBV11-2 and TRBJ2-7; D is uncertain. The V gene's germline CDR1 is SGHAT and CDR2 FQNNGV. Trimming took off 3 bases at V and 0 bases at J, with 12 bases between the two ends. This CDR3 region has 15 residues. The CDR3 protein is CASSLSGLSSYEQYF. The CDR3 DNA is TGTGCCAGCAGCTTGTCAGGCCTCAGCTCCTACGAGCAGTACTTC.

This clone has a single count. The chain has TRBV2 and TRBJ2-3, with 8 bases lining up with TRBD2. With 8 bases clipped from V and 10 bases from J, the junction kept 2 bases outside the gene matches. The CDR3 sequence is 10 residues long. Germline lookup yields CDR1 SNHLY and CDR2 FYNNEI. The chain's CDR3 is CASRGGAQYF. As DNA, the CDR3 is TGTGCCAGCCGGGGGGGGGCGCAGTATTTT.

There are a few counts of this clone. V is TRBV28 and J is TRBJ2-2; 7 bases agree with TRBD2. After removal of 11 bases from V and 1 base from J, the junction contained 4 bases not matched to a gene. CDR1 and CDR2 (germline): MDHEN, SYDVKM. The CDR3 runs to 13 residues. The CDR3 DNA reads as TGTGCCGGGGGGAGGGAGAACACCGGGGAGCTGTTTTTT. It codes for CAGGRENTGELFF.

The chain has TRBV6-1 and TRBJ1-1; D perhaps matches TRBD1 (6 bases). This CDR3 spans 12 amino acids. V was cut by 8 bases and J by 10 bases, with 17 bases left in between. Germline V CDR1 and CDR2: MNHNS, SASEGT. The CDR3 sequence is CASARDRPGAFF. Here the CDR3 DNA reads TGTGCCAGCGCAAGAGACAGGCCGGGAGCTTTCTTT.

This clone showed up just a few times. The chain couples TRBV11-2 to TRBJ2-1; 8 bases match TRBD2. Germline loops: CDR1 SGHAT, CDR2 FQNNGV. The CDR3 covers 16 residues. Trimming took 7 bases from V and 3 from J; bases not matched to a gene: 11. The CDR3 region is CASTLVGLAGYNEQFF. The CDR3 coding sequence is TGTGCCAGCACCCTAGTTGGGCTAGCGGGCTACAATGAGCAGTTCTTC.

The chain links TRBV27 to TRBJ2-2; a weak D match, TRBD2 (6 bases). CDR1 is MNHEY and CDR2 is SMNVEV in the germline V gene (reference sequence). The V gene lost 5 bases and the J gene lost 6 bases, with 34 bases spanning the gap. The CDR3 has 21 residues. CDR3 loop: CASSPPVGQGKWVTGAGELFF. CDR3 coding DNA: TGTGCCAGCAGTCCCCCCGTAGGGCAGGGTAAATGGGTGACGGGGGCCGGGGAGCTGTTTTTT.

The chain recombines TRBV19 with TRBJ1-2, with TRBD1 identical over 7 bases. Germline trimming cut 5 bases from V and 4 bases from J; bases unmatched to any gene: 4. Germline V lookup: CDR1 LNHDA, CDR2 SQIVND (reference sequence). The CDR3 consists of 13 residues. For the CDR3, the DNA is TGTGCCAGTAGTCGGGACAGACTCTATGGCTACACCTTC. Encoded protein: CASSRDRLYGYTF.

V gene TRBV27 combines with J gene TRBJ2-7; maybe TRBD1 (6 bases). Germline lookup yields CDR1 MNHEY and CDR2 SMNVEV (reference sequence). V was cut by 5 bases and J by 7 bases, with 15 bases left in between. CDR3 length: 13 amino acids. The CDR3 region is CASSLTGLGEQYF. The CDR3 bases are TGTGCCAGCAGTCTAACAGGGCTAGGGGAGCAGTACTTC.

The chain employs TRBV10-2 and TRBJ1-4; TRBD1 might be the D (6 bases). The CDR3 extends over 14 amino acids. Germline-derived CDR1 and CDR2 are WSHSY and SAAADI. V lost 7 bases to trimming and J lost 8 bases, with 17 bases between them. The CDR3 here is CASKGGGANEKLFF. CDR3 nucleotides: TGCGCCAGCAAGGGGGGGGGCGCAAACGAAAAACTGTTTTTT.

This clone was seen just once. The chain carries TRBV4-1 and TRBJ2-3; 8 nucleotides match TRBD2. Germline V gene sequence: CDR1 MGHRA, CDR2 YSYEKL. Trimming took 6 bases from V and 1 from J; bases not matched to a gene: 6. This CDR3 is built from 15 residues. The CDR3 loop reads CASRSSGGGTDTQYF. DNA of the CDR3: TGCGCCAGCAGGTCCTCGGGAGGGGGCACAGATACGCAGTATTTT.

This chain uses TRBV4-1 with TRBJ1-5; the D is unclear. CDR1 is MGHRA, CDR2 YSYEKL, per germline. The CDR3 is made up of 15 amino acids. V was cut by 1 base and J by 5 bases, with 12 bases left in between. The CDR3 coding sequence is TGCGCCAGCAGCCAAGGAGCAGGAAACGATCAGCCCCAGCATTTT. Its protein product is CASSQGAGNDQPQHF.

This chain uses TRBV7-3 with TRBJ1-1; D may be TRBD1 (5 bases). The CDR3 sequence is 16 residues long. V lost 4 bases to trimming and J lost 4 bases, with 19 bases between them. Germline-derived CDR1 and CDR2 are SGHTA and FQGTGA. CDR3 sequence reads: CASSSTPAGGTTEAFF. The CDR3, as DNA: TGTGCCAGCAGCTCCACTCCGGCGGGGGGTACCACTGAAGCTTTCTTT.

The CDR3 DNA is TGTGCCAGCTCACCGGGGGCAGGGGCCAACGTCCTGACTTTC. Translated: CASSPGAGANVLTF. This rearrangement joins TRBV18 to TRBJ2-6; D is perhaps TRBD1 (6 bases). CDR1 and CDR2 from the germline V gene are KGHSH and LQKENI. V was cut by 3 bases and J by 4 bases, with 7 bases left in between. The CDR3 has 14 amino acids.

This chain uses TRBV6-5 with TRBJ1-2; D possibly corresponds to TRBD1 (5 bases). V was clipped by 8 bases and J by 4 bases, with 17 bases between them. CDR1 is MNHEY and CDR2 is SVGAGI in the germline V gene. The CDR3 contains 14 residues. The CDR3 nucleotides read TGTGCCAGCCCCCACGGGGGGGGTGGCTATGGCTACACCTTC. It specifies CASPHGGGGYGYTF.